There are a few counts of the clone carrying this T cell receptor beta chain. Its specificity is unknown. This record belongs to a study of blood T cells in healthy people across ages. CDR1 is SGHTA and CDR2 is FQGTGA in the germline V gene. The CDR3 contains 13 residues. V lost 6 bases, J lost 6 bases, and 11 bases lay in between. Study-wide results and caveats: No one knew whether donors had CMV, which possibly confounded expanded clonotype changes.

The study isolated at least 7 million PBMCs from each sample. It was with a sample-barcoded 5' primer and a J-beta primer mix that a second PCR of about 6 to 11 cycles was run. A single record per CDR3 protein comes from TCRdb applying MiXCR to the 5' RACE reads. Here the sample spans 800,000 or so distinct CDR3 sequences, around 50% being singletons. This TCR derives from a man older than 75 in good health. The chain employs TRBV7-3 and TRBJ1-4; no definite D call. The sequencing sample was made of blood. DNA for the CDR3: TGTGCCAGCAGTACCGGAACCGATGAAAAACTGTTTTTT. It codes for CASSTGTDEKLFF.